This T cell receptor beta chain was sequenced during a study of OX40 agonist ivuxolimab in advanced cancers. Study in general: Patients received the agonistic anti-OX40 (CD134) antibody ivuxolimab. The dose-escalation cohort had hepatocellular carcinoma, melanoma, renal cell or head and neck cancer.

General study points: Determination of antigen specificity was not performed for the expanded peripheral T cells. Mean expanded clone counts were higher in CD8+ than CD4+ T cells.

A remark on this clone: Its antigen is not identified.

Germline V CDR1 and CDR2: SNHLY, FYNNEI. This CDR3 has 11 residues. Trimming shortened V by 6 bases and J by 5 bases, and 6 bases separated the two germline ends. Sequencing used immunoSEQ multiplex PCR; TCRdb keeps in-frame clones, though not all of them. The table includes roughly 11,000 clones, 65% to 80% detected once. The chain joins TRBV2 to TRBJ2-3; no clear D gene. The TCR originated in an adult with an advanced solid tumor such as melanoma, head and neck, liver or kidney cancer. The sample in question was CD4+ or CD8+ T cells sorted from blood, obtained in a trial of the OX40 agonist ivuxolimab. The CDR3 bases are TGTGCCAGCAGGGGGAAAGATACGCAGTATTTT. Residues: CASRGKDTQYF.